These T cell receptor beta chains were read from a single sample in a study of shared clonotypes between healthy human individuals. Profiled with immunoSEQ multiplex PCR; TCRdb holds only in-frame clones, not every one. The sample holds roughly 640,000 clones; about 74% are singletons and the top ten take approximately 1.6%. Sequencing input: memory CD4+ T cells sorted from blood. The receptors here all came from a woman aged 30 to 39 in good health. Both conserved end residues are part of each CDR3. The order of the fields is V gene, J gene, CDR3 length, CDR3 protein.

TRBV28,TRBJ2-7,11,CATRSVYEQYF
TRBV5-1,TRBJ2-7,15,CASSLGERRHYEQYF
TRBV30,TRBJ2-7,12,CALGTSGDEQYF
TRBV25-1,TRBJ2-5,17,CASSESELAGGQETQYF
TRBV11-3,TRBJ2-5,13,CASSSGQQETQYF
TRBV10-3,TRBJ2-7,15,CAISDFASKSYEQYF
TRBV27,TRBJ2-5,10,CASSSTAQYF
TRBV29-1,TRBJ2-1,14,CSVTTDRGGNEQFF
TRBV28,TRBJ2-1,14,CASRVAGSLHEQFF
TRBV7-7,TRBJ2-2,15,CASSLIAGSTGELFF
TRBV5-6,TRBJ1-1,13,CASSPLDRAEAFF
TRBV5-1,TRBJ2-2,14,CASSLTTNTGELFF
TRBV29-1,TRBJ1-1,13,CSFLQGRDTEAFF
TRBV28,TRBJ2-3,15,CASSPTGAGKNTQYF
TRBV2,TRBJ2-7,11,CASSGNYEQYF
TRBV4-2,TRBJ1-3,15,CASSQSRLSGNTIYF
TRBV10-3,TRBJ2-7,14,CAISESDRFSEQYF
TRBV7-2,TRBJ2-1,16,CASSLSVLAEYNEQFF
TRBV5-1,TRBJ2-1,14,CASSFWGGVHEQFF
TRBV5-4,TRBJ2-2,14,CASSLAGDPGELFF
TRBV2,TRBJ1-4,15,CASSEESGANEKLFF
TRBV19,TRBJ2-1,16,CATGRLAATLADEQFF
TRBV5-1,TRBJ1-5,15,CASSLIGDANQPQHF
TRBV4-1,TRBJ2-1,16,CASSQQGLAGYNEQFF
TRBV30,TRBJ2-5,14,CAWSPRASQETQYF
TRBV30,TRBJ1-2,12,CAWRAGNYGYTF
TRBV5-1,TRBJ2-2,24,CASSLDWWDRGTSGSEENTGELFF
TRBV29-1,TRBJ2-1,14,CSVVASGMGNEQFF
TRBV5-1,TRBJ2-7,15,CASSATGTGAYEQYF
TRBV29-1,TRBJ1-4,15,CSALTLGATNEKLFF
TRBV27,TRBJ1-1,13,CATRQGGITEAFF
TRBV2,TRBJ2-1,14,CASSASNSYNEQFF
TRBV5-1,TRBJ2-7,14,CASTVAGGAYEQYF
TRBV11-2,TRBJ1-4,18,CASSLGMGTAATNEKLFF
TRBV28,TRBJ2-3,14,CASSLSGRTDTQYF
TRBV10-3,TRBJ2-3,15,CAIGDGDIPTDTQYF
TRBV28,TRBJ2-1,17,CASSPASLAGVHNEQFF
TRBV11-2,TRBJ1-1,14,CASSSDGGNTEAFF
TRBV18,TRBJ2-6,16,CASSPSRDSGANVLTF
TRBV7-2,TRBJ1-5,14,CASTTGQGGQPQHF
TRBV7-8,TRBJ2-7,15,CASSRLAGDNYEQYF
TRBV5-6,TRBJ2-3,15,CASSLGPASTDTQYF
TRBV4-2,TRBJ1-4,15,CASSLLRELDEKLFF
TRBV4-1,TRBJ2-7,15,CASSQVPQLGYEQYF
TRBV15,TRBJ1-5,14,CATSSGEGHQPQHF
TRBV5-1,TRBJ1-2,14,CASSLLLGDYGYTF
TRBV5-1,TRBJ2-5,16,CASSLVTSGWEETQYF
TRBV2,TRBJ1-2,12,CASSDRGLGYTF
TRBV28,TRBJ1-4,13,CASGGTGAEKLFF
TRBV5-8,TRBJ1-1,15,CASSLPGTGSGEAFF
TRBV7-2,TRBJ2-7,15,CASSDGTANSYEQYF
TRBV30,TRBJ1-1,11,CAWDRGGLTFF
TRBV5-5,TRBJ1-5,13,CASSWDPNQPQHF
TRBV28,TRBJ1-3,15,CASSPPDFSGNTIYF
TRBV6-5,TRBJ2-2,14,CASRERERTGELFF